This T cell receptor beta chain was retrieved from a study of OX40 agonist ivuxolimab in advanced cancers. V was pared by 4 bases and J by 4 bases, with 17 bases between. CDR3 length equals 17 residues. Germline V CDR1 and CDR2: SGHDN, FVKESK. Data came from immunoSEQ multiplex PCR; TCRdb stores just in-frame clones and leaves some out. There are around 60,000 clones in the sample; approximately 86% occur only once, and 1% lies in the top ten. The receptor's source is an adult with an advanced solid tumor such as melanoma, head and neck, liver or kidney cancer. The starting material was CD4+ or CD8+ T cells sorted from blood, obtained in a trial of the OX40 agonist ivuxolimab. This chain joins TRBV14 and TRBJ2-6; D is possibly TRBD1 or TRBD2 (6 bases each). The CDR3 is CASSPHRGLGGANVLTF. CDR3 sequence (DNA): TGTGCCAGCAGCCCACATCGGGGGCTGGGGGGGGCCAACGTCCTGACTTTC.